Sequencing of this TCR beta chain was carried out in a study of T cells after yellow fever vaccination. Study-wide context: Libraries from low-cell-number fractions were prepared with the SMART-Seq v4 Ultra Low Input RNA kit.

Study results and limitations: The booster response re-showed most primary clones: 95% to 96% CD4, approximately 90% CD8. The secondary T-cell response peaked on day 5, not day 15, but was weaker.

The sample holds a few counts of this clonotype. Its antigen is currently unknown. In making TCR cDNA, 5'RACE template switching added a universal primer site and UMIs to it. TCRdb itself ran the 5' RACE reads through MiXCR, one entry per CDR3 protein. The sample shows approximately 120,000 distinct CDR3 sequences, about 8.4% of them seen only once. Germline CDR1 is MNHEY and CDR2 is SVGAGI. Trimming took 6 bases from V and 4 from J; bases not matched to a gene: 8. The CDR3 sequence is 15 residues long. This clonotype was sampled from a man aged 18 to 29 who received the YFV17D yellow fever vaccine. Sample: CD8+ T cells sorted from PBMCs, taken on the day of the yellow fever booster vaccination. The chain is built from TRBV6-5 and TRBJ2-3, with TRBD2 matching 9 bases. In DNA, the CDR3 is TGTGCCAGCAGCAACGCGGGGGGGCCCCCAGATACGCAGTATTTT. Translated: CASSNAGGPPDTQYF.